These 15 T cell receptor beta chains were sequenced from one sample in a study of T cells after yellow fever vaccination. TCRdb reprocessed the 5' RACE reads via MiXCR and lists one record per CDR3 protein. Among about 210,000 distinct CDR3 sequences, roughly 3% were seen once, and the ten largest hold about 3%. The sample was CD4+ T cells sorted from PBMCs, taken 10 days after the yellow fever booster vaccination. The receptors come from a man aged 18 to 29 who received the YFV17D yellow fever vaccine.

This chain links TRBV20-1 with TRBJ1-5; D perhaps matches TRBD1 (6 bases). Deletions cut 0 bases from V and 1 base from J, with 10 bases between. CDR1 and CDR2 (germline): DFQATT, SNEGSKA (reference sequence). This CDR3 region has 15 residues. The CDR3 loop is CSAREAGASNQPQHF. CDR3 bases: TGCAGTGCTAGAGAAGCAGGGGCGAGCAATCAGCCCCAGCATTTT.

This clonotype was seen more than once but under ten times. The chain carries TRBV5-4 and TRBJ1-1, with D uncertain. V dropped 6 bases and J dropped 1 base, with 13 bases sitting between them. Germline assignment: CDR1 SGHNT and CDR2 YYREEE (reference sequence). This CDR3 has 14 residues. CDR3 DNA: TGTGCCAGCACCCCACCCCGCCCGAACACTGAAGCTTTCTTT. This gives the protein CASTPPRPNTEAFF.

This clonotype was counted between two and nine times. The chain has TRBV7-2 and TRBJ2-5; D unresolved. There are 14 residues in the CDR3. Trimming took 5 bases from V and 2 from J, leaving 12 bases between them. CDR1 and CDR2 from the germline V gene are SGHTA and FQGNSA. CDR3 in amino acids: CASSPASRQETQYF. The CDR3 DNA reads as TGTGCCAGCAGCCCAGCCAGTAGACAAGAGACCCAGTACTTC. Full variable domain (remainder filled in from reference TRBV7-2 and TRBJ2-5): GAGVSQSPSNKVTEKGKDVELRCDPISGHTALYWYRQSLGQGLEFLIYFQGNSAPDKSGLPSDRFSAERTGGSVSTLTIQRTQQEDSAVYLCASSPASRQETQYFGPGTRLLVL.

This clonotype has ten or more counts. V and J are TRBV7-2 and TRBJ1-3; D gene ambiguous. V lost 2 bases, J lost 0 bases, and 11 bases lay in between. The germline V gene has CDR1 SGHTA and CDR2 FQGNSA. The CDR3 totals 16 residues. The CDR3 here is CASSLLGSYSGNTIYF. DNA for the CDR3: TGTGCCAGCAGCTTATTGGGCAGTTACTCTGGAAACACCATATATTTT.

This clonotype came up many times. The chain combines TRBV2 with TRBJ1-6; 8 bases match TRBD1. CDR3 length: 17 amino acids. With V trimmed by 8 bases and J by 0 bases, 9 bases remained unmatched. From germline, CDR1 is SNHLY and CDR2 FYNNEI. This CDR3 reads CASGDRGQSSYNSPLHF. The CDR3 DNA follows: TGTGCCAGCGGCGACAGGGGCCAGAGCTCCTATAATTCACCCCTCCACTTT.

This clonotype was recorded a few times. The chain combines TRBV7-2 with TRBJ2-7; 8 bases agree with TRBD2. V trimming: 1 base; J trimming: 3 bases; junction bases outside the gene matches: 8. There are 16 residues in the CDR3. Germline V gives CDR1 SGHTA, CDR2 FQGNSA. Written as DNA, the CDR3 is TGTGCCAGCAGCTTAGGCTATAGCGGGGCTATCTACGAGCAGTACTTC. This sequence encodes CASSLGYSGAIYEQYF. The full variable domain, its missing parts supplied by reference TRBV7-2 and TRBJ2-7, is GAGVSQSPSNKVTEKGKDVELRCDPISGHTALYWYRQSLGQGLEFLIYFQGNSAPDKSGLPSDRFSAERTGGSVSTLTIQRTQQEDSAVYLCASSLGYSGAIYEQYFGPGTRLTVT.

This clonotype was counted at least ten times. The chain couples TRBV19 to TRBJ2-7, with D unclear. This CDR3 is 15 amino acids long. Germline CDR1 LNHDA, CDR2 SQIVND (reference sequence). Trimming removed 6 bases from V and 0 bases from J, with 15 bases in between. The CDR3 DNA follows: TGTGCCAGTAGCCCTAGTGGCGTACTCTCCTACGAGCAGTACTTC. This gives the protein CASSPSGVLSYEQYF.

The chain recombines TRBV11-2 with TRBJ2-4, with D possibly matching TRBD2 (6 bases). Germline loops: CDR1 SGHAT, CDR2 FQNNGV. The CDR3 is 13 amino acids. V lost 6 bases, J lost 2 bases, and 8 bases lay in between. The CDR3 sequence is CASSAGTKNIQYF. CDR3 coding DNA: TGTGCCAGCAGTGCGGGGACCAAAAACATTCAGTACTTC.

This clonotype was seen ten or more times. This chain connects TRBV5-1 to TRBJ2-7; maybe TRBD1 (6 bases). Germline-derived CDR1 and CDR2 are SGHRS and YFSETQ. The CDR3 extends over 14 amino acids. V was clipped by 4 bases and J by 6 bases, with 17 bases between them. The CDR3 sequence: CASSLDSPMGEQYF. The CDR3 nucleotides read TGCGCCAGCAGCCTGGACAGCCCCATGGGCGAGCAGTACTTC.

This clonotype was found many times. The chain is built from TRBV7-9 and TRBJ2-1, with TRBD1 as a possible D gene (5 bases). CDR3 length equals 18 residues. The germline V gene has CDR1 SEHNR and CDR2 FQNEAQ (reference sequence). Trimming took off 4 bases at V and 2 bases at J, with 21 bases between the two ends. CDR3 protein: CASSSGPWGRTPYNEQFF. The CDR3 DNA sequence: TGTGCCAGCAGCTCTGGACCGTGGGGCAGAACGCCCTACAATGAGCAGTTCTTC.

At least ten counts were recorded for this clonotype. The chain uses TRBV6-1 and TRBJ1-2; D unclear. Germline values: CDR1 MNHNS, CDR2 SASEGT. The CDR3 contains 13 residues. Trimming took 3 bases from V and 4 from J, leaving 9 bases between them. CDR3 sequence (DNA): TGTGCCAGCAGTGAGGGTCCGGTCTATGGCTACACCTTC. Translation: CASSEGPVYGYTF.

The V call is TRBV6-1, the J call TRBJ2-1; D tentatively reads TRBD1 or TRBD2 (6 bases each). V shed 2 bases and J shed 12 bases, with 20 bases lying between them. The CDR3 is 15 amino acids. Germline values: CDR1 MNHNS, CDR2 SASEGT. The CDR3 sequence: CASSEWGARSVGQFF. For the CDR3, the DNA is TGTGCCAGCAGTGAATGGGGGGCCCGATCGGTGGGGCAGTTCTTC.

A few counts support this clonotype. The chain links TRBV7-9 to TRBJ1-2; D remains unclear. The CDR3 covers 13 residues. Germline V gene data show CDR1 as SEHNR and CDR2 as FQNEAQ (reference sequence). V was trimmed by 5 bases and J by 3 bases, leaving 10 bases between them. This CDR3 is CASSPAGYYGYTF. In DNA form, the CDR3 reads TGTGCCAGCAGCCCAGCCGGGTACTATGGCTACACCTTC.

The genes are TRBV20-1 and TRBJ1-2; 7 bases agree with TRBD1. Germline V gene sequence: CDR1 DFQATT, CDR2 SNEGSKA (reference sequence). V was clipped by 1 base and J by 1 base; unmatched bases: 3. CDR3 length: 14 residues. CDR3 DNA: TGCAGTGCTAGAGTAACAGGGGTTAACTATGGCTACACCTTC. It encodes CSARVTGVNYGYTF.

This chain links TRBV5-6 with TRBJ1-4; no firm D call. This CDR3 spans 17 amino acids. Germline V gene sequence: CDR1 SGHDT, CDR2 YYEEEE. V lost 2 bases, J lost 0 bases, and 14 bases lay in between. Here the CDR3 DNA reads TGTGCCAGCAGCTTCTTCGGTGAGGTAACAACTAATGAAAAACTGTTTTTT. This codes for CASSFFGEVTTNEKLFF.